Each of the 9 T cell receptor beta chains below was sequenced from the same sample in a study of blood T cell repertoires in COVID-19. The method was immunoSEQ multiplex PCR; TCRdb's version includes in-frame clones alone and lacks a portion of them. Of roughly 110,000 clones in the sample, 75% to 85% were seen once. The sequenced sample was peripheral blood. The receptors here all came from a man at least 80 years old with COVID-19, enrolled during active disease.

The J gene is TRBJ2-5, the V gene TRBV2; D is unclear. The CDR3 is 11 amino acids. Germline V lookup: CDR1 SNHLY, CDR2 FYNNEI. V shed 8 bases and J shed 2 bases, with 6 bases lying between them. CDR3 in amino acids: CASVEQETQYF. The CDR3 DNA reads TGTGCCAGCGTGGAGCAAGAGACCCAGTACTTC.

The table lists this clone with a few counts. The CDR3 sequence is CASSLGSYEQFF. The DNA of the CDR3 is TGCGCCAGCAGTCTGGGTAGCTATGAGCAGTTCTTC. The chain employs TRBV5-1 and TRBJ2-1; D is unresolved. The CDR3 has 12 residues. The V gene lost 5 bases and the J gene lost 8 bases, with 11 bases spanning the gap. The V gene's germline CDR1 is SGHRS and CDR2 YFSETQ.

The chain links TRBV10-3 to TRBJ2-2, with 12 nucleotides matching TRBD2. This CDR3 spans 16 amino acids. The V gene's germline CDR1 is ENHRY and CDR2 SYGVKD. V trimming: 5 bases; J trimming: 4 bases; junction bases outside the gene matches: 5. CDR3 bases: TGTGCCATCAGTAAGACTAGCGGGAGTGTCACCGGGGAGCTGTTTTTT. This gives the protein CAISKTSGSVTGELFF.

With respect to this clone: A read error may account for a junction end that differs from germline. The gene calls are TRBV28 and TRBJ2-7; TRBD1 matches 9 bases. The germline gives CDR1 MDHEN, CDR2 SYDVKM. The CDR3 runs to 13 residues. The DNA for the CDR3 is TGTGCCAGCAGTCTCGGACAGGGGATGGGTACGGACTTC. Protein sequence: CASSLGQGMGTDF.

The V gene is TRBV7-2, the J gene TRBJ2-7; 8 bases align to TRBD1. Per the germline V gene, CDR1 is SGHTA and CDR2 is FQGNSA. With V trimmed by 5 bases and J by 0 bases, 6 bases remained unmatched. This CDR3 region has 15 residues. For the CDR3, the DNA is TGTGCCAGCAGCCAGGGACAGGTGAGCTCCTACGAGCAGTACTTC. This codes for CASSQGQVSSYEQYF. Looking up the rest from reference TRBV7-2 and TRBJ2-7 gives the full variable domain: GAGVSQSPSNKVTEKGKDVELRCDPISGHTALYWYRQSLGQGLEFLIYFQGNSAPDKSGLPSDRFSAERTGGSVSTLTIQRTQQEDSAVYLCASSQGQVSSYEQYFGPGTRLTVT.

The gene calls are TRBV5-1 and TRBJ2-1; 7 bases fit TRBD2. Unmatched junction bases numbered 10, after V lost 4 bases and J lost 3 bases. Germline V CDR1 and CDR2: SGHRS, YFSETQ. The CDR3 totals 16 residues. DNA for the CDR3: TGCGCCAGCAGCCTCCAGGGCGGGAGTGTCTACAATGAGCAGTTCTTC. As protein: CASSLQGGSVYNEQFF. The variable domain in full, with the rest retrieved from reference TRBV5-1 and TRBJ2-1, is KAGVTQTPRYLIKTRGQQVTLSCSPISGHRSVSWYQQTPGQGLQFLFEYFSETQRNKGNFPGRFSGRQFSNSRSEMNVSTLELGDSALYLCASSLQGGSVYNEQFFGPGTRLTVL.

The sample holds a few counts of this clone. CDR3 coding DNA: TGTGCCAGCAGTTCTAGCGGGAGGGCCTCAAATGAGCAGTTCTTC. Protein sequence: CASSSSGRASNEQFF. The V and J genes are TRBV28 and TRBJ2-1; 12 nucleotides align to TRBD2. This CDR3 has 15 amino acids. J was trimmed by 7 bases and V by 4 bases; bases with no gene match: 5. CDR1 and CDR2 (germline): MDHEN, SYDVKM.

This chain uses TRBV5-1 with TRBJ1-1; 9 bases fit TRBD1. The J segment lost 5 bases and the V segment lost 0 bases, leaving 5 bases of the junction unmatched. CDR3 length equals 15 residues. Germline loops: CDR1 SGHRS, CDR2 YFSETQ. The CDR3 DNA sequence: TGCGCCAGCAGCTTGGAAGGGACAGGGACTACTGAAGCTTTCTTT. Translating it yields CASSLEGTGTTEAFF.

CDR3 bases: TGTGCCAGCTCACCGTTTAATCCTGCCGGGACAGGGCCAGAAAAACTGTTTTTT. Its translation: CASSPFNPAGTGPEKLFF. The chain recombines TRBV18 with TRBJ1-4; 9 positions agree with TRBD1. Germline CDR1 KGHSH, CDR2 LQKENI. CDR3 length equals 18 residues. V trimming: 3 bases; J trimming: 8 bases; junction bases outside the gene matches: 16.